This T cell receptor (beta chain) emerged from a study of shared clonotypes between healthy human individuals (dated by TCRdb to the early 2020s). At the level of the whole study: A couple of women and three men aged 18 to 49 years were included in the cohort. For each donor, CD4 naive and CD4 memory were each given three plates, CD8 naive was given two plates, and CD8 memory was given one plate. Blood TCR repertoires of roughly five healthy adults were deeply sequenced to estimate repertoire size and the extent of clonotype sharing between individuals. Leukapheresis yielded between about 0.94 and 9.5 billion PBMCs per donor. To increase sequencing depth and limit assay-specific biases, TCR repertoire library preparation and sequencing were carried out by different laboratories using diverse techniques. Broader findings and caveats from the paper: Roughly 5% of naive CD4, roughly 3.6% of naive CD8, approximately 2.2% of memory CD4, and about 0.4% of memory CD8 clonotypes were shared across several donors. Pairwise subsampling led to the expectation that sequencing depth would affect the degree of clonotype sharing among donors. Incomplete sequencing was indicated by rarefaction of sorted-subset datasets, despite the large sequencing depth. Sampling was limited to blood, and TCR repertoires in tissue likely differ from TCR repertoires in blood. Naive subsets generally had larger estimated clonotype richness than memory subsets did. The small number of donors limited the genetic and exposure-history diversity represented. Clonotypes shared by all four sorted-subset donors showed higher generation probabilities than non-shared clonotypes.

Regarding this clone: Its antigen is still unknown. The input lacks base qualities; no much larger clone sits a single base away.

Sequences SGHRS (CDR1) and YFSETQ (CDR2) are obtained from the germline V gene. Inclusive of the bounding cysteine and phenylalanine, the CDR3 is 14 residues long. The read is trimmed to its CDR3 DNA, 42 bases read in frame from base 1. The germline ends are 25 bases apart after V is trimmed by 8 bases and J by 12 bases. TCR CDR3 regions were amplified from genomic DNA by multiplex PCR using the deep immunoSEQ assay. Genomic DNA extracted from each cell subset was distributed evenly over all wells of several immunoSEQ 96-well plates, and each plate served as one replicate. For sorted subsets, around 200 ng genomic DNA, equal to tens of thousands of T cell genomes, was loaded into each replicate PCR. The purified libraries were quantified using a Qubit 3.0 fluorometer, sized with a Bioanalyzer 2100, and then quantified again using the KAPA Library Quantification kit. Every immunoSEQ 96-well plate was sequenced on a separate single-read 150-cycle Illumina NextSeq 550 flow cell. Concerning the study's data processing: The immunoSEQ output contained only junctional sequences without quality scores, so filtering could not match that applied to full-length reads. To assign V/J genes and CDR3, sequences were annotated against IMGT germline references using PyIR, a Python wrapper for IgBLAST v1.9. Any read was removed if the V/J assignment was weak (E-value above 1e-6), the CDR3 was missing, or the read contained stop codons, out-of-frame junctions, or ambiguous translated residues. V3J clonotypes were defined as sequences sharing the same inferred V gene, J gene, and CDR3 amino acid sequence. The percentage overlap between two repertoires was calculated by dividing the number of shared unique clonotypes by the size of the smaller repertoire. Richness of each repertoire was evaluated using RTK rarefaction, the Chao1 estimator, and Recon v2.1 estimates of unobserved clonotypes. For all TCRbeta clonotypes obtained by the gDNA method from a few donors, generation probabilities were computed with OLGA. In its TCRdb copy, this immuneACCESS table keeps in-frame sequences only and misses some clones. Where compared with another copy, unresolved V genes explain less than half of these, and the others have no known cause. The D gene and trimming were derived from the DNA, and the V and J assignments and clone size from that table. The sample table holds 980,000 or so clones, of which over 75% were seen once. Of the sample, about 1.5% is held by the ten largest clones.

Healthy HIV-negative adults with no recently reported acute infections or vaccinations were included as donors. Every donor was a Caucasian adult living in Nashville, Tennessee, USA. CD4+ T cells were enriched by magnetic negative selection; naive cells were then positively selected on CD45RA, and the negative fraction formed the memory subset. Blood was obtained by leukapheresis, after which PBMCs were separated by Ficoll-Histopaque density gradient centrifugation and cryopreserved in liquid nitrogen vapor phase. Purity and quantity of every magnetically sorted T cell population were checked by analytical flow cytometry. Each sorted fraction had its genomic DNA isolated and then quantified by UV absorbance on a Nanodrop 2000c.

Sequencing input: memory CD4+ T cells sorted from blood. In the paper's terms, the cell subset or site label means: CD45RA-negative fraction. The TCR comes from a man aged 18 to 30 in good health. The chain employs TRBV5-1 and TRBJ2-3, with TRBD1 perhaps the D gene, on 6 matching bases. In nucleotides, the sequence is TGCGCCAGTTGGAGAGCAGGCACAGGGAAGTCTCAGTATTTT. Its product reads: CASWRAGTGKSQYF.